This T cell receptor beta chain was captured in a study of shared clonotypes between healthy human individuals (dated by TCRdb to 2019 to 2021). Background on the whole study: A couple of women and a few men aged 18 to 49 years were included in the cohort. Per donor, three plates each were used for CD4 naive and CD4 memory, two for CD8 naive, and one for CD8 memory. The study deeply sequenced blood TCR repertoires of roughly five healthy adults to estimate repertoire size and the extent of clonotype sharing between individuals. Libraries were prepared and TCR repertoires were sequenced by different laboratories using diverse techniques, in order to increase sequencing depth and limit assay-specific biases. Per donor, leukapheresis produced somewhere between about 0.8 and 9 billion PBMCs.

For the CD8 naive samples, CD45RO-negative cells were positively selected for CCR7, yielding a CD45RA+CCR7+ population from which TemRA cells were excluded. The donors were healthy, HIV-negative adults with no recently reported acute infections or vaccinations. Every donor was a Caucasian adult residing in Nashville, Tennessee, USA. After blood collection by leukapheresis, PBMCs were isolated using Ficoll-Histopaque density gradient centrifugation and then cryopreserved in the vapor phase of liquid nitrogen. Purity and quantity of every magnetically sorted T cell population were checked by analytical flow cytometry. Each sorted fraction had its genomic DNA isolated and then quantified by UV absorbance on a Nanodrop 2000c. Here is what the overall study found, with its caveats: The small number of donors limited the genetic and exposure-history diversity represented. Pairwise subsampling led to the expectation that sequencing depth would affect the degree of clonotype sharing among donors. Naive subsets generally had larger estimated clonotype richness than memory subsets. Compared with non-shared clonotypes, clonotypes shared by all four sorted-subset donors had higher generation probabilities. Sampling was restricted to blood, and TCR repertoires in tissues likely differ from the TCR repertoires found in blood. Sharing across several donors was observed for around 5% of naive CD4, 3% to 4% of naive CD8, over 2% of memory CD4, and roughly 0.4% of memory CD8 clonotypes. Rarefaction of sorted-subset datasets indicated incomplete sequencing despite the large sequencing depth.

Using the deep immunoSEQ assay, multiplex PCR amplified TCR CDR3 regions from genomic DNA. For each cell subset, the extracted genomic DNA was distributed evenly across all wells of several immunoSEQ 96-well plates, and each plate served as one replicate. For sorted subsets, roughly 200 ng genomic DNA, equal to approximately 30,000 T cell genomes, was loaded into each replicate PCR. Purified libraries were quantified with a Qubit 3.0 fluorometer, sized on a Bioanalyzer 2100, and re-quantified with the KAPA Library Quantification kit. A separate single-read 150-cycle Illumina NextSeq 550 flow cell was used to sequence each immunoSEQ 96-well plate. The source study handled its data this way. Because the immunoSEQ output held only junctional sequences and lacked quality scores, the filtering could not match the filtering applied to full-length reads. To assign V/J genes and CDR3, sequences were annotated using PyIR, a Python wrapper for IgBLAST v1.9, with IMGT germline references. Reads were removed for weak V/J assignments (E-value above 1e-6), missing CDR3, stop codons, out-of-frame junctions, or ambiguous translated residues. A V3J clonotype was defined by an identical inferred V gene, J gene, and CDR3 amino acid sequence. To compute the percentage overlap between repertoires, the number of shared unique clonotypes was divided by the size of the smaller repertoire. Repertoire richness was assessed with RTK rarefaction, the Chao1 estimator, and Recon v2.1 estimates of unobserved clonotypes. OLGA was used to compute generation probabilities for all TCRbeta clonotypes that the gDNA method yielded from several donors. TCRdb provides this immuneACCESS table in a form limited to in-frame rearrangements. Some clones are lacking; in checked studies, under half of them reflect an unresolved V gene, and why the rest are absent is not known. V, J and clone size are those of that table, while D and trimming were read from the DNA. The table for this sample lists more than 2 million clones; around 93% of them were counted only once. 1.5% to 2% of the sample lies in the top ten.

Measured from the cysteine to the phenylalanine, the CDR3 is 15 residues long. Here the CDR3 DNA is all that survives: 45 bases in frame from base 1. Based on the germline V gene (reference sequence), the CDR1 and CDR2 sequences are MNHEY and SMNVEV. V loses 5 bases of germline sequence and J loses 2 bases, and the interval between the two ends is 14 bases. In the case of this clone: The target of this receptor is not known. No quality values exist for individual bases; no much larger clone is one base distant.

The material sequenced was naive CD8+ T cells from PBMCs. This specimen's cell subset or site label, interpreted: CD45RA+CCR7+. This clonotype was obtained from a man younger than 30 in good health. Some clones in this sample may be carry-over from other donors' samples. This sequence uses TRBV27 and TRBJ2-3; the D segment may tentatively be TRBD1 or TRBD2, each giving 5 matched bases. The bases are TGTGCCAGCAGTGACCGGGACCCCTACACAGATACGCAGTATTTT. Its translation is CASSDRDPYTDTQYF.